There are a few counts of the clone carrying this T cell receptor beta chain. No antigen is known for it. The V end lost 5 bases, the J end lost 0 bases, and 11 bases lay between the germline ends. The CDR3 covers 14 residues. Per germline, CDR1 SGHAT and CDR2 FQNNGV. The data were obtained in a study of early T cells in non-severe SARS-CoV-2 infection. Study details: RNA in bulk from unsorted whole blood was sequenced, and chains were unpaired. General study findings and limits: VDJdb-based matching was biased toward anti-spike CD8 responses and missed private and CD4 specificities.

The TCR library protocol was used to attach unique molecular identifiers. These identifiers were attached to individual cDNA molecules. Each CDR3 protein is one row after TCRdb ran MiXCR on the 5' RACE reads. The table shows 55,000 to 85,000 distinct CDR3 sequences, with 12% occurring only once. The clonotype was recovered from an adult who was a healthcare worker with PCR-confirmed SARS-CoV-2 infection or an uninfected control (not recorded which). This rearrangement joins TRBV11-2 to TRBJ2-7; weak D call: TRBD2 (5 bases). Specimen: whole blood. The CDR3 reads CASSPGLPSYEQYF. The DNA for the CDR3 is TGTGCCAGCAGCCCTGGACTTCCCTCCTACGAGCAGTACTTC.